This T cell receptor beta chain was retrieved from a study of T cells after yellow fever vaccination. V was shortened by 4 bases and J by 6 bases, with 19 bases between the two germline ends. Germline V lookup: CDR1 SGHAT, CDR2 FQNNGV. The CDR3 loop spans 16 amino acids. Only a few counts were recorded for this clonotype. In TCRdb, the 5' RACE reads were re-called with MiXCR into one record per CDR3 protein. The data contain 300,000 to 350,000 distinct CDR3 sequences, 3.5% to 5% of them singletons. The chain has TRBV11-2 and TRBJ2-1, with D possibly being TRBD2 (5 bases). The receptor was derived from a man between 18 and 29 years old who received the YFV17D yellow fever vaccine. This specimen was PBMCs, taken 15 days after the yellow fever booster vaccination. The CDR3 DNA is TGTGCCAGCAGCTCCGATGCTAGCCTTCGGCCCAATGAGCAGTTCTTC. Residues: CASSSDASLRPNEQFF.